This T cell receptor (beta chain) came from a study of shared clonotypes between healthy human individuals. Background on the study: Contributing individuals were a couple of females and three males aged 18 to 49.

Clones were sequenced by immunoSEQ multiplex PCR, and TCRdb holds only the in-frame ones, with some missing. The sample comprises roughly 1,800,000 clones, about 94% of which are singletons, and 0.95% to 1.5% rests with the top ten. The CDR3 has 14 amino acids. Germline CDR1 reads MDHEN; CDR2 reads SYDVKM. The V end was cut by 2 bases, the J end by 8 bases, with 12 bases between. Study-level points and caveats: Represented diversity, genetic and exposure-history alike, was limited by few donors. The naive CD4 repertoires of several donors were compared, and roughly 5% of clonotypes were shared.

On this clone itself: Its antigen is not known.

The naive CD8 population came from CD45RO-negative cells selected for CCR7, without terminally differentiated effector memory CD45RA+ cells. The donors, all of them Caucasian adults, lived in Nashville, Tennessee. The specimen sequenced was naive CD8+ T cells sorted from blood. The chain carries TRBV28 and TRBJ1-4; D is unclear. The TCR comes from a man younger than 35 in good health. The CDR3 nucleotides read TGTGCCAGCAGTTTAGACGGCCCGGGGGAAAAACTGTTTTTT. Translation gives CASSLDGPGEKLFF.